This T cell receptor beta chain was identified during a study of blood T cell repertoires in COVID-19. Profiled with immunoSEQ multiplex PCR; TCRdb holds only in-frame clones, not every one. This sample has 300,000 to 350,000 clones, with about nine tenths found just once. V lost 5 bases to trimming and J lost 5 bases; unmatched junction nucleotides: 7. The CDR3 length is 15 residues. The V gene's germline CDR1 is LNHDA and CDR2 SQIVND (reference sequence). The origin of this receptor is a young woman with COVID-19, enrolled during active disease. This chain joins TRBV19 and TRBJ2-1, with 9 bases identical to TRBD2. The sequenced sample consisted of peripheral blood. The DNA of the CDR3 is TGTGCCAGTAGTTCGGCGGGGGGGTCCAACAATGAGCAGTTCTTC. This gives the protein CASSSAGGSNNEQFF.